These T cell receptor beta chains were read from a single sample in a study of blood T cell repertoires in COVID-19. Method: immunoSEQ multiplex PCR; TCRdb's copy keeps in-frame clones and lacks some. The table shows over 200,000 clones, with nearly 90% occurring only once. The material sequenced was peripheral blood. All receptors come from a woman aged 25 to 45 with acute or convalescent COVID-19. Each CDR3 is given with its conserved first and last residue. The D gene is left open where the match is weak. Clone sizes are given selectively: once, few, many, or a class where the clone is expanded.

TRBV5-1,.,once,TRBJ2-3,CASSLSGASTDTQYF,TGCGCCAGCAGCTTGAGTGGGGCTAGCACAGATACGCAGTATTTT
TRBV7-8,TRBD2,once,TRBJ2-7,CASSAGGRSYEQYF,TGTGCCAGTTCAGCGGGAGGCCGATCCTACGAGCAGTACTTC
TRBV9,TRBD1,.,TRBJ1-6,CASSGDRGSSYNSPLHF,TGTGCCAGCAGCGGAGACAGGGGTAGCTCCTATAATTCACCCCTCCACTTT
TRBV5-6,TRBD1,.,TRBJ1-6,CASSLDPGGGISPLHF,TGTGCCAGCAGCTTGGACCCGGGAGGGGGCATTTCACCCCTCCACTTT
TRBV7-8,.,.,TRBJ1-4,CASSWTANEKLFF,TGTGCCAGCAGCTGGACAGCTAATGAAAAACTGTTTTTT
TRBV9,.,.,TRBJ1-5,CASDRTYSNQPQHF,TGTGCCAGCGATCGAACATATAGCAATCAGCCCCAGCATTTT
TRBV11-3,TRBD1,.,TRBJ2-4,CASSLDWTGGTKNIQYF,TGTGCCAGCAGCTTAGATTGGACAGGGGGAACCAAAAACATTCAGTACTTC
TRBV5-4,TRBD2,.,TRBJ2-1,CASSLPAGASYNEQFF,TGTGCCAGCAGCCTGCCAGCGGGAGCGTCCTACAATGAGCAGTTCTTC
TRBV7-6,TRBD2,.,TRBJ2-7,CASSLGLAGVEQYF,TGTGCCAGCAGCTTAGGACTAGCGGGAGTTGAGCAGTACTTC
TRBV24-1,.,.,TRBJ2-7,CATSDSAGPYEQYF,TGTGCCACCAGTGATTCAGCAGGGCCCTACGAGCAGTACTTC
TRBV14,.,.,TRBJ1-1,CASSARGPRSAFF,TGTGCCAGCAGCGCGCGGGGTCCCAGATCAGCTTTCTTT
TRBV5-4,TRBD1,.,TRBJ1-2,CASSPQGQGYGYTF,TGTGCCAGCAGCCCCCAGGGACAGGGATACGGCTACACCTTC
TRBV6-1,TRBD1,.,TRBJ2-1,CASSERIGTGDGEQFF,TGTGCCAGCAGTGAGAGGATAGGGACAGGGGATGGTGAGCAGTTCTTC
TRBV7-2,TRBD2,.,TRBJ2-5,CASSLNPGGRETQYF,TGTGCCAGCAGCTTAAACCCGGGAGGGAGAGAGACCCAGTACTTC
TRBV10-3,.,.,TRBJ1-6,CAISGGDLGSPLHF,TGTGCCATCAGTGGGGGGGATCTGGGGTCACCCCTCCACTTT